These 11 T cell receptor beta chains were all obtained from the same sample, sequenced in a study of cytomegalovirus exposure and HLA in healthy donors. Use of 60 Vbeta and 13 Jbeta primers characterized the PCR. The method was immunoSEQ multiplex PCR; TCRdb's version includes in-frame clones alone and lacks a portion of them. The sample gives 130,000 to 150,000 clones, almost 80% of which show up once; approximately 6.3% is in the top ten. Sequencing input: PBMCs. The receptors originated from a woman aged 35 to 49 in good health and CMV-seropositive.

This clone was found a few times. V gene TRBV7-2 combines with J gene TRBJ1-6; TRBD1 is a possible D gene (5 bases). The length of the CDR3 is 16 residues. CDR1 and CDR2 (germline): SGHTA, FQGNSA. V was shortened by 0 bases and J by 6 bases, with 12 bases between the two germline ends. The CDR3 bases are TGTGCCAGCAGCTTAGCGCTGGCAGGGATTAATTCACCCCTCCACTTT. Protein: CASSLALAGINSPLHF.

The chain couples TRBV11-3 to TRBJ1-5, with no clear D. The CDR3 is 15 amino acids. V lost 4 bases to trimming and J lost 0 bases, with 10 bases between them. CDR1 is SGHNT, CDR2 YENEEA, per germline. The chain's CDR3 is CASSCTQSSNQPQHF. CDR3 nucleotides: TGTGCCAGCAGCTGTACACAGAGTAGCAATCAGCCCCAGCATTTT.

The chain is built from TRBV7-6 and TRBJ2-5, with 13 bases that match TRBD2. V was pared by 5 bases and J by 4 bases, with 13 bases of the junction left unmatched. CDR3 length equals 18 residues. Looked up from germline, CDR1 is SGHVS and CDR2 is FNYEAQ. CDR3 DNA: TGTGCCAGCAGCCGAATTTCAGGACTAGCGGGGGTTGGAGAGACCCAGTACTTC. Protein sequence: CASSRISGLAGVGETQYF.

CDR3 loop: CASSIEGRTTEAFF. In DNA, the CDR3 is TGTGCCAGTAGTATAGAGGGGAGAACCACTGAAGCTTTCTTT. The V call is TRBV19, the J call TRBJ1-1; D ambiguous. Germline CDR1 is LNHDA and CDR2 is SQIVND (reference sequence). V was cut by 0 bases and J by 4 bases, with 9 bases left in between. This CDR3 contains 14 residues.

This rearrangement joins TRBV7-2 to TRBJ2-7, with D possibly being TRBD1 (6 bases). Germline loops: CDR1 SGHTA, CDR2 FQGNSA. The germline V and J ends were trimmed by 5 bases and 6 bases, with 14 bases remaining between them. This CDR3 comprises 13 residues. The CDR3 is CASSPQGVGEQYF. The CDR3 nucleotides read TGTGCCAGCAGCCCACAGGGAGTTGGCGAGCAGTACTTC.

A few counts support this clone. CDR3 sequence reads: CASSLGAGASYEQYF. The DNA for the CDR3 is TGTGCCAGCAGCTTAGGAGCAGGGGCCTCCTACGAGCAGTACTTC. The genes are TRBV7-3 and TRBJ2-7; D possibly corresponds to TRBD1 (6 bases). Germline V gives CDR1 SGHTA, CDR2 FQGTGA. Between the trimmed V and J ends, which lost 2 bases and 0 bases, there was a span of 11 bases. The CDR3 covers 15 residues.

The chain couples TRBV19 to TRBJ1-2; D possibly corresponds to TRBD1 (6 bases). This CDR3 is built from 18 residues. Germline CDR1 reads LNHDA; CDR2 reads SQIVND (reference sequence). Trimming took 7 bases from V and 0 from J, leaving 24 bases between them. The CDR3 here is CASKNSGQPDFSNYGYTF. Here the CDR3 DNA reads TGTGCCAGTAAAAATAGTGGACAGCCTGACTTTTCTAACTATGGCTACACCTTC. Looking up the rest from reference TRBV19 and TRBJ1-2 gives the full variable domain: DGGITQSPKYLFRKEGQNVTLSCEQNLNHDAMYWYRQDPGQGLRLIYYSQIVNDFQKGDIAEGYSVSREKKESFPLTVTSAQKNPTAFYLCASKNSGQPDFSNYGYTFGSGTRLTVV.

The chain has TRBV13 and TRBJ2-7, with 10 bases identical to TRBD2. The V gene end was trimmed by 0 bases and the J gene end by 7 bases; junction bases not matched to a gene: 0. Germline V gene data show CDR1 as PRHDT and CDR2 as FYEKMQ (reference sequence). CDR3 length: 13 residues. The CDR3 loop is CASSLGSGGEQYF. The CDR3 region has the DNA TGTGCCAGCAGCTTAGGTAGCGGGGGGGAGCAGTACTTC.

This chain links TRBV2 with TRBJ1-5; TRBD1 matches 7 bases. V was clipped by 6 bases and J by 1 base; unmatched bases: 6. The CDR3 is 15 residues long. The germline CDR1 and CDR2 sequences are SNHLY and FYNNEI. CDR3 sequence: CASRLTGASNQPQHF. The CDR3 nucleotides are TGTGCCAGCAGACTAACAGGGGCGAGCAATCAGCCCCAGCATTTT.

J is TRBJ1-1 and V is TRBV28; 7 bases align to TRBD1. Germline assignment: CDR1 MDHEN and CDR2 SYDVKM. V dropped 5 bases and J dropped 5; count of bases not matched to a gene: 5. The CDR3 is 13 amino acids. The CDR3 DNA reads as TGTGCCAGCAGTCAGACAGGGAGGACTGAAGCTTTCTTT. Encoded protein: CASSQTGRTEAFF. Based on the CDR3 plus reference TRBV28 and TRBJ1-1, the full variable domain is DVKVTQSSRYLVKRTGEKVFLECVQDMDHENMFWYRQDPGLGLRLIYFSYDVKMKEKGDIPEGYSVSREKKERFSLILESASTNQTSMYLCASSQTGRTEAFFGQGTRLTVV.

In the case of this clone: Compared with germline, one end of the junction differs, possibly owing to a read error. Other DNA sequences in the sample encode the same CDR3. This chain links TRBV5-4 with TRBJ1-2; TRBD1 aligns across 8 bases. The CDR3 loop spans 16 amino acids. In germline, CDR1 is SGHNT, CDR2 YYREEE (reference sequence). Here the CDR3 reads CASSLSGSDRGGGYTF. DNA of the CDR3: TGCGCCAGCAGCTTGTCGGGCTCCGACAGGGGAGGTGGCTACACCTTC.